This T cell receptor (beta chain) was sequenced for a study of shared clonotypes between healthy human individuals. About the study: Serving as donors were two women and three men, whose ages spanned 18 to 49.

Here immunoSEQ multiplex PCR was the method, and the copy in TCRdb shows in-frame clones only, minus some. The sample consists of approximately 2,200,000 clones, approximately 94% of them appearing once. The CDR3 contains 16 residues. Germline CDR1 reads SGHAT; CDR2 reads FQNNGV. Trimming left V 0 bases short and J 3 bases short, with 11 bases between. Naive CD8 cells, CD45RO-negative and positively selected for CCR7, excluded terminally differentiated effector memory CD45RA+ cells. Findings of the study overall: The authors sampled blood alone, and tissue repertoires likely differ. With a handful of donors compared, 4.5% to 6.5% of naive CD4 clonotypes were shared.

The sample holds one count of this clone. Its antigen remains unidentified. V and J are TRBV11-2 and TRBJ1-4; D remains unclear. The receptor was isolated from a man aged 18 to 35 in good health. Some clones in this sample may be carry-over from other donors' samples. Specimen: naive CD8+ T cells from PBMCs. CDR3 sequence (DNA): TGTGCCAGCAGCTTAGATCAACACAACCCTAATGAAAAACTGTTTTTT. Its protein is CASSLDQHNPNEKLFF.